Listed below are T cell receptor beta chains from one sample, sequenced in a study of cytomegalovirus exposure and HLA in healthy donors. Assay used: immunoSEQ multiplex PCR; TCRdb lists only in-frame clones, some missing. The sample lists over 100,000 clones; about 72% were seen once. Sequenced input: PBMCs. These receptors all stem from a female donor in good health and CMV-seronegative. Both conserved end residues are part of each CDR3. D genes are given only for firm matches. Not all rows give a size; the values are once, few, many and, for expanded clones, a class.

CDR3 protein	CDR3 DNA	clone size	D gene	V gene	J gene
CASSWRGGNTEAFF	TGTGCCAGCAGTTGGAGGGGGGGGAACACTGAAGCTTTCTTT	NA	NA	TRBV28	TRBJ1-1
CSVEEGNREKLFF	TGCAGCGTTGAAGAGGGCAACCGGGAAAAACTGTTTTTT	NA	NA	TRBV29-1	TRBJ1-4
CASSPGAVSYNEQFF	TGCGCCAGCAGCCCAGGGGCCGTGTCCTACAATGAGCAGTTCTTC	few	NA	TRBV5-1	TRBJ2-1
CASSYRTVSTDTQYF	TGTGCCAGCAGTTACAGGACAGTCAGCACAGATACGCAGTATTTT	NA	NA	TRBV6-5	TRBJ2-3
CASRALAGVSYEQYF	TGTGCCAGCAGAGCCCTAGCGGGAGTCTCCTACGAGCAGTACTTC	NA	TRBD2	TRBV27	TRBJ2-7
CASSYPGSGGETQYF	TGTGCCAGCAGTTACCCCGGGAGCGGGGGAGAGACCCAGTACTTC	NA	TRBD2	TRBV6-6	TRBJ2-5
CASSVGTGVNEQFF	TGTGCCAGCAGCGTAGGGACAGGGGTCAATGAGCAGTTCTTC	NA	TRBD1	TRBV9	TRBJ2-1
CASSLAGGTYEQYF	TGTGCCAGCAGCTTGGCCGGCGGGACCTACGAGCAGTACTTC	few	NA	TRBV5-6	TRBJ2-7
CASSKSGGKIWGNTIYF	TGTGCCAGCAGCAAATCGGGGGGTAAAATCTGGGGAAACACCATATATTTT	NA	NA	TRBV21-1	TRBJ1-3
CAISGGRGFDQPQHF	TGTGCCATCAGTGGGGGACGGGGGTTTGATCAGCCCCAGCATTTT	once	NA	TRBV10-3	TRBJ1-5
CASSSGQGAYEQYF	TGTGCCAGCAGTTCGGGACAGGGGGCTTACGAGCAGTACTTC	NA	TRBD1	TRBV7-9	TRBJ2-7
CASSPDLGVGTNEKLFF	TGTGCCAGCTCACCAGATCTGGGAGTTGGAACTAATGAAAAACTGTTTTTT	NA	NA	TRBV18	TRBJ1-4
CASSEAGNTIYF	TGCGCCAGCAGTGAAGCGGGAAACACCATATATTTT	NA	NA	TRBV10-1	TRBJ1-3
CASSAGNF	TGTGCCAGCAGCGCCGGGAATTTC	NA	NA	TRBV11-1	TRBJ2-4
CAISASKRAGDYGYTF	TGTGCCATCAGTGCCTCCAAGAGGGCCGGTGACTATGGCTACACCTTC	NA	NA	TRBV10-3	TRBJ1-2
CASSHPTTPGGAWGNQPQHF	TGTGCCAGCAGTCATCCTACGACTCCAGGGGGCGCATGGGGCAATCAGCCCCAGCATTTT	NA	TRBD1	TRBV28	TRBJ1-5
CASSGGRDRGRSGANVLTF	TGTGCCAGCAGTGGGGGACGGGACAGGGGGCGGTCGGGGGCCAACGTCCTGACTTTC	NA	TRBD1	TRBV6-4	TRBJ2-6
CASSFLLAGADTQYF	TGTGCCAGCAGTTTCCTCCTAGCGGGAGCGGATACGCAGTATTTT	NA	TRBD2	TRBV28	TRBJ2-3
CASSPLAGVVGTGELFF	TGTGCCAGCAGTCCACTAGCGGGAGTGGTAGGCACCGGGGAGCTGTTTTTT	NA	TRBD2	TRBV28	TRBJ2-2
CASSGKAGGPDTQYF	TGTGCCAGCAGTGGGAAAGCGGGAGGGCCAGATACGCAGTATTTT	NA	TRBD2	TRBV6-1	TRBJ2-3
CASRSPDRHQETQYF	TGTGCCAGCAGATCGCCAGACAGGCACCAAGAGACCCAGTACTTC	NA	NA	TRBV6-5	TRBJ2-5
CASSKIVGRFEQYF	TGTGCCAGCAGCAAAATAGTCGGGAGATTCGAGCAGTACTTC	NA	NA	TRBV21-1	TRBJ2-7
CASRKQGAKPPQHF	TGTGCCAGCAGAAAACAGGGGGCGAAACCGCCCCAGCATTTT	NA	TRBD1	TRBV28	TRBJ1-5
CASRLGGAGNQPQHF	TGTGCCAGCAGGCTAGGGGGCGCGGGCAATCAGCCCCAGCATTTT	NA	TRBD1	TRBV28	TRBJ1-5
CASSERGRNQPQHF	TGCGCCAGCAGTGAGAGGGGCCGCAATCAGCCCCAGCATTTT	NA	NA	TRBV10-2	TRBJ1-5
CASSLQAGEQYF	TGTGCCAGCAGCTTACAGGCTGGCGAGCAGTACTTC	NA	NA	TRBV7-2	TRBJ2-7